The clone carrying this T cell receptor (beta chain) was observed many times. The antigen remains undetermined. The CDR3 contains 19 residues. The V gene's germline CDR1 is SGHVS and CDR2 FQNEAQ. V lost 8 bases, J lost 5 bases, and 27 bases stayed unmatched. Using its own MiXCR run on the reads, TCRdb lists one record per CDR3 protein. This repertoire shows about 130,000 distinct CDR3 sequences, 7% to 10% found once; its top ten account for roughly a tenth. The data stem from a study of T cell repertoires in cytomegalovirus infection. On the study more broadly: Signatures in public TCR beta sequences pointed to both CMV infection and matching HLA type.

Overall study results and limits: Predominance within the ex vivo response was attributable to HLA-C-restricted CMV-specific TCR beta clonotypes. Individuals carrying CMV plus the relevant HLA were identified by cumulative frequency of public TCR beta families.

The specimen sequenced was PBMCs. The chain recombines TRBV7-8 with TRBJ2-7; TRBD1 agrees at 7 bases. The sequence came from a human donor in good health (CMV status not recorded). Some clones in this sample may be carry-over from other donors' samples. CDR3 loop: CASFFTRDSLSRGGDEQYF. In nucleotides, the CDR3 is TGTGCCAGCTTCTTTACCCGGGACAGCCTAAGCAGGGGTGGGGACGAGCAGTACTTC.